This TCR beta chain was captured in a study of T cells in tuberculosis. Study details: T cells were selected with CD1B tetramers loaded with glucose monomycolate. The study, taken as a whole, reports: Active tuberculosis patients had shorter CDR3-alpha; the beta difference was nonsignificant. Using the GMM-specific repertoire gave about 90% accuracy versus 60% to 70% with motifs.

V was cut by 4 bases and J by 3 bases, with 12 bases left in between. Germline-derived CDR1 and CDR2 are MGHRA and YSYEKL. The CDR3 sequence is 14 residues long. As concerns this clone: What it recognizes is unknown.

The method was immunoSEQ multiplex PCR; TCRdb's version includes in-frame clones alone and lacks a portion of them. Here the sample spans about 22,000 clones, more than 95% being singletons. Each clinical donor contributed on average roughly 100,000 T cells from unsorted cryopreserved PBMC. The rearrangement links TRBV4-1 to TRBJ1-2, with D possibly being TRBD1 (6 bases). This sequence was found in a donor aged 5-35 years with latent tuberculosis or without tuberculosis infection. The material sequenced was PBMCs. CDR3 region: CASSRLRGDYGYTF. The CDR3 bases are TGCGCCAGCAGCCGACTCAGGGGAGACTATGGCTACACCTTC.